The source of this T cell receptor (beta chain) is a study of cytomegalovirus exposure and HLA in healthy donors. Study-level information: Later analysis reported that the approximately 120 validation repertoires shared the platform of the 600 to 750 first-cohort repertoires.

Only in-frame clones appear in the TCRdb table, and some are missing; sequencing was by immunoSEQ multiplex PCR. The sample has 100,000 to 150,000 clones; 89% are singletons. The donors were members of the approximately 130-subject validation cohort (separate from the roughly 660-subject first cohort). The specimen was PBMCs. The sequence derives from a woman aged 18-29 years in good health and CMV-seronegative.

The CDR3 DNA is TGTGCCTGGAGTCTTGAGGGGGATCAGCCCCAGCATTTT. Its protein is CAWSLEGDQPQHF. The rearrangement links TRBV30 to TRBJ1-5; D might be TRBD1 (6 bases). Germline V gene sequence: CDR1 GTSNPN, CDR2 SVGIG (reference sequence). The length of the CDR3 is 13 residues. Trimming took 2 bases from V and 5 from J, leaving 10 bases between them. Drawing the rest from reference TRBV30 and TRBJ1-5, the complete variable domain is SQTIHQWPATLVQPVGSPLSLECTVEGTSNPNLYWYRQAAGRGLQLLFYSVGIGQISSEVPQNLSASRPQDRQFILSSKKLLLSDSGFYLCAWSLEGDQPQHFGDGTRLSIL.